This T cell receptor (beta chain) was profiled in a study of blood T cell repertoires in COVID-19. The table came from immunoSEQ multiplex PCR; TCRdb's copy has only in-frame clones and leaves some out. Of roughly 190,000 clones listed, 86% are singletons. The specimen was peripheral blood. The clonotype originates from a woman aged 55-69 years with COVID-19, enrolled during active disease.

The CDR3 spells CASSPSLGQGAGYTF. CDR3 sequence (DNA): TGTGCCAGCTCACCATCTCTTGGACAGGGGGCTGGCTACACCTTC. This chain connects TRBV18 to TRBJ1-2; TRBD1 matches 11 bases. V shed 2 bases, J shed 7 bases, and the junction held 6 bases outside the gene matches. CDR1 and CDR2 (germline): KGHSH, LQKENI. The CDR3 has 15 residues.